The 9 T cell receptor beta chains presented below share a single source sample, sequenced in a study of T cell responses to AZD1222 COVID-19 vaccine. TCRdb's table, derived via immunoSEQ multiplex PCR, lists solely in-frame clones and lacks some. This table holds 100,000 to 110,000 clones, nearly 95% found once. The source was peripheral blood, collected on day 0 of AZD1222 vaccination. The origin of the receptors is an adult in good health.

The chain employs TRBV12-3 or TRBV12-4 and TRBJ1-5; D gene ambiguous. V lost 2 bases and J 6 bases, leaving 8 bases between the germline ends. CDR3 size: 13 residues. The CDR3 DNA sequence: TGTGCCAGCAGTTTAAGGTGGAGTCAGCCCCAGCATTTT. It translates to CASSLRWSQPQHF.

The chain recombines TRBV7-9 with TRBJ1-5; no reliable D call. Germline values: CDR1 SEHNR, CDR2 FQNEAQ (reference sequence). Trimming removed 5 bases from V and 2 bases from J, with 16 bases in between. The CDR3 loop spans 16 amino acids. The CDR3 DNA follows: TGTGCCAGCAGCCCCGACTCGGGTCGGGGCAATCAGCCCCAGCATTTT. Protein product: CASSPDSGRGNQPQHF. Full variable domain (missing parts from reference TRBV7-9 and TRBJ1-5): DTGVSQNPRHKITKRGQNVTFRCDPISEHNRLYWYRQTLGQGPEFLTYFQNEAQLEKSRLLSDRFSAERPKGSFSTLEIQRTEQGDSAMYLCASSPDSGRGNQPQHFGDGTRLSIL.

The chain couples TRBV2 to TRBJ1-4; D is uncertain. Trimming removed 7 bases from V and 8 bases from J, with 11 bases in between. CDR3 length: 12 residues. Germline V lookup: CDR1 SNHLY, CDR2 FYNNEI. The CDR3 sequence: CASKRVGEKLFF. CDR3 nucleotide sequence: TGTGCCAGCAAAAGGGTGGGGGAAAAACTGTTTTTT.

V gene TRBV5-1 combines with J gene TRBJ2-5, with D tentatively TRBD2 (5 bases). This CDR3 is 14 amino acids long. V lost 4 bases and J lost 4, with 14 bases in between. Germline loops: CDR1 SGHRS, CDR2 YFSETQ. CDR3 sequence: CASSRDRSRETQYF. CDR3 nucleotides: TGCGCCAGCAGCCGGGATAGGTCACGAGAGACCCAGTACTTC.

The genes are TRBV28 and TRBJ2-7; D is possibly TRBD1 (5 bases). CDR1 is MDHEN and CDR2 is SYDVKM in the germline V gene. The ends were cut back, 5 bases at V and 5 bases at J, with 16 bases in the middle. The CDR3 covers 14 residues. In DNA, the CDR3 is TGTGCCAGCAGTAGGCCCCCAGGGTGGGACGAGCAGTACTTC. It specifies CASSRPPGWDEQYF.

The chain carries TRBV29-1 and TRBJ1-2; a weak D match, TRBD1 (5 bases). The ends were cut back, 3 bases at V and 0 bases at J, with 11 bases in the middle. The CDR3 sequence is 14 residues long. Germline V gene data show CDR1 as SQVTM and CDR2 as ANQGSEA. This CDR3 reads CSVDGAETNYGYTF. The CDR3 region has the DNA TGCAGCGTTGACGGGGCGGAAACTAACTATGGCTACACCTTC.

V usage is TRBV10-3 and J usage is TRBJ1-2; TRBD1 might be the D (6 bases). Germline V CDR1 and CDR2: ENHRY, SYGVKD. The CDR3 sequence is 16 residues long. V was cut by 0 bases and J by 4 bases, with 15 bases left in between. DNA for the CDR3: TGTGCCATCAGTGAGTCGATTGGAGGGGACATCTATGGCTACACCTTC. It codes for CAISESIGGDIYGYTF.

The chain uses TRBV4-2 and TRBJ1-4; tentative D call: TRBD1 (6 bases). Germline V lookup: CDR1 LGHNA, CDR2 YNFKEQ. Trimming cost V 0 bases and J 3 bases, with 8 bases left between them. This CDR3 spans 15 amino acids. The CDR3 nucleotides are TGTGCCAGCAGCCAAGATAGGGGGGCTAATGAAAAACTGTTTTTT. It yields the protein CASSQDRGANEKLFF.

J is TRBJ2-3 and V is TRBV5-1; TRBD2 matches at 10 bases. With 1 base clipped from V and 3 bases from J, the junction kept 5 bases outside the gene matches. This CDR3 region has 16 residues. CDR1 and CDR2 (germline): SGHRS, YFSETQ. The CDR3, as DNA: TGCGCCAGCAGCTTGAGGCTAGCGGGAGCAACAGATACGCAGTATTTT. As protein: CASSLRLAGATDTQYF.